These 4 T cell receptor beta chains were all obtained from the same sample, sequenced in a study of blood T cell repertoires in COVID-19. TCRdb's copy holds only in-frame clones and misses some; the assay was immunoSEQ multiplex PCR. The sample lists 200,000 to 250,000 clones; about nine tenths were seen once. The sample comprised peripheral blood. The receptor set was obtained from a man between 60 and 75 years old who had recovered from COVID-19.

The chain carries TRBV3-1 (or the pseudogene TRBV3-2) and TRBJ2-7, with 9 nucleotides matching TRBD1. Germline V gives CDR1 LGHDT, CDR2 YNNKEL (reference sequence). Trimming took 4 bases from V and 3 from J; bases not matched to a gene: 4. This CDR3 has 14 amino acids. DNA of the CDR3: TGTGCCAGCAGCCCGTGGACAGGGGACTACGAGCAGTACTTC. Translated, it gives CASSPWTGDYEQYF.

V usage is TRBV19 and J usage is TRBJ1-5; D is possibly TRBD1 (6 bases). Trimming cost V 11 bases and J 2 bases, with 16 bases left between them. Germline assignment: CDR1 LNHDA and CDR2 SQIVND (reference sequence). This CDR3 comprises 14 residues. The CDR3 sequence: CAGAGGGGNQPQHF. The CDR3 nucleotides read TGTGCCGGGGCGGGCGGGGGCGGCAATCAGCCCCAGCATTTT. Full variable domain (rest looked up from reference TRBV19 and TRBJ1-5): DGGITQSPKYLFRKEGQNVTLSCEQNLNHDAMYWYRQDPGQGLRLIYYSQIVNDFQKGDIAEGYSVSREKKESFPLTVTSAQKNPTAFYLCAGAGGGGNQPQHFGDGTRLSIL.

This rearrangement joins TRBV10-3 to TRBJ1-1; 7 bases line up with TRBD1. V gave up 4 bases and J gave up 2 bases; unmatched junction bases: 1. CDR3 length: 13 amino acids. Germline lookup yields CDR1 ENHRY and CDR2 SYGVKD. The CDR3 spells CAISGTGNTEAFF. The DNA of the CDR3 is TGTGCCATCAGTGGGACAGGCAACACTGAAGCTTTCTTT.

The chain carries TRBV30 and TRBJ2-5; 11 nucleotides line up with TRBD2. This CDR3 comprises 16 residues. The V gene end was trimmed by 3 bases and the J gene end by 1 base; junction bases not matched to a gene: 7. Germline CDR1 and CDR2: GTSNPN and SVGIG (reference sequence). The CDR3 is CAWRKPGLAGQETQYF. CDR3 in DNA: TGTGCCTGGAGGAAACCCGGACTAGCGGGCCAAGAGACCCAGTACTTC.